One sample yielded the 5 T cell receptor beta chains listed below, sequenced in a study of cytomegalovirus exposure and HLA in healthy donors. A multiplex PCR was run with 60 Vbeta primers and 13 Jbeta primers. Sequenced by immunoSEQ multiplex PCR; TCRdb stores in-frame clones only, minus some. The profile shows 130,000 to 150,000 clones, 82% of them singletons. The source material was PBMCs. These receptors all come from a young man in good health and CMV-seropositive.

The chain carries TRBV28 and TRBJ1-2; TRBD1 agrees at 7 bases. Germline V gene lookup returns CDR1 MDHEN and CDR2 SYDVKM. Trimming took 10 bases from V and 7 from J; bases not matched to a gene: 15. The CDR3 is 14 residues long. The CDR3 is CATPLRQGGGGYTF. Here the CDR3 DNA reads TGTGCCACCCCCCTTCGACAGGGTGGTGGTGGCTACACCTTC.

DNA of the CDR3: TGTGCCAGCAGTGAGTTTCGGGCAGGGCCGTCCTACGAGCAGTACTTC. This encodes CASSEFRAGPSYEQYF. The chain links TRBV2 to TRBJ2-7; a weak D match, TRBD1 (5 bases). The germline gives CDR1 SNHLY, CDR2 FYNNEI. Trimming removed 3 bases at V and 1 base at J, with 16 bases between. CDR3 length: 16 amino acids.

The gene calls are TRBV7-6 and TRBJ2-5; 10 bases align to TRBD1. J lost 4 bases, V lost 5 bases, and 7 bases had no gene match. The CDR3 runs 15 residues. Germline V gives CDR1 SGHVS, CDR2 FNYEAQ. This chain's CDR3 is CASSLHRDRGETQYF. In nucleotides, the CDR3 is TGTGCCAGCAGCCTCCACCGGGACAGGGGAGAGACCCAGTACTTC.

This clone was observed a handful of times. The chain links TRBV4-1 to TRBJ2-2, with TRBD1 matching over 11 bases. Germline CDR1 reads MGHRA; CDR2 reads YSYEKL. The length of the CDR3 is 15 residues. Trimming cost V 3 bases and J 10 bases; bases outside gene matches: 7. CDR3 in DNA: TGCGCCAGCAGCCAGCCGGGACAGGGGGTTCCGGAGCTGTTTTTT. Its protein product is CASSQPGQGVPELFF.

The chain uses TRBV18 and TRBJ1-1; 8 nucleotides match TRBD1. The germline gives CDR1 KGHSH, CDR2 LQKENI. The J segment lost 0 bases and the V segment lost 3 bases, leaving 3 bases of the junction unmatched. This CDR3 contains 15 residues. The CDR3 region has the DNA TGTGCCAGCTCACCGATGACAGGGGTGAACACTGAAGCTTTCTTT. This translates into CASSPMTGVNTEAFF.